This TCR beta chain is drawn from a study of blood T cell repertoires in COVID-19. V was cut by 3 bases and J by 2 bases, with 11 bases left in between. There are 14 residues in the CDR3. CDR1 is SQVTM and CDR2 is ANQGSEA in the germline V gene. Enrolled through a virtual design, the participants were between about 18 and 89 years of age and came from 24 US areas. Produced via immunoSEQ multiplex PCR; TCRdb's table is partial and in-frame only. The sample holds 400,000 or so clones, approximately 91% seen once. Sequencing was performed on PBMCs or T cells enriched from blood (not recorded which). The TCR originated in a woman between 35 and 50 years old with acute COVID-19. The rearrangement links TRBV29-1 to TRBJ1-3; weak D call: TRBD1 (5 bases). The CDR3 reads CSVEMGEAGNTIYF. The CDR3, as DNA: TGCAGCGTTGAGATGGGGGAGGCTGGAAACACCATATATTTT.